This record covers a single TCR beta chain. Clones were read by immunoSEQ multiplex PCR, and TCRdb kept only the in-frame ones, dropping some. The data show about 960,000 clones, with over 60% seen just once and approximately 1.5% held by the top ten. The entry originates in a study of shared clonotypes between healthy human individuals. CDR1 and CDR2 (germline): MNHEY, SMNVEV (reference sequence). The CDR3 length is 14 residues. V shed 6 bases and J shed 6 bases, with 12 bases lying between them. Study donors comprised healthy, HIV-negative adults devoid of recent acute infection or vaccination. The sequence derives from a man younger than 35 in good health. V usage is TRBV27 and J usage is TRBJ1-6, with D possibly TRBD1 on 6 matching bases. Material: memory CD4+ T cells sorted from blood. Stated subset: CD45RA-negative fraction. The CDR3: CASRPRGTNSPLHF. The CDR3 region has the DNA TGTGCCAGCAGACCCAGGGGAACTAATTCACCCCTCCACTTT.